One and the same sample provided the 27 T cell receptor beta chains below, sequenced in a study of T cell responses to AZD1222 COVID-19 vaccine. Method: immunoSEQ multiplex PCR; TCRdb's copy keeps in-frame clones and lacks some. Among about 79,000 clones, approximately 80% were seen once, and the ten largest hold about 20%. Sequencing was performed on peripheral blood, taken on day 0 of AZD1222 vaccination. Receptors were obtained from an adult in good health.

This chain uses TRBV7-9 with TRBJ2-1, with D maybe TRBD1 (6 bases). CDR3 length equals 16 residues. Germline values: CDR1 SEHNR, CDR2 FQNEAQ (reference sequence). Trimming removed 5 bases at V and 0 bases at J, with 14 bases between. The CDR3, as DNA: TGTGCCAGCAGCCCCCCCTTGACAGGCTCCTACAATGAGCAGTTCTTC. As protein: CASSPPLTGSYNEQFF.

The genes are TRBV19 and TRBJ2-1; the match to TRBD1 covers 9 bases. CDR3 length: 14 amino acids. Unmatched junction bases numbered 7, after V lost 5 bases and J lost 8 bases. The V gene's germline CDR1 is LNHDA and CDR2 SQIVND (reference sequence). The CDR3 protein is CASSLSGQGYEQFF. The CDR3 region has the DNA TGTGCCAGTAGTCTGTCGGGACAGGGCTATGAGCAGTTCTTC.

The genes are TRBV27 and TRBJ2-1, with D unresolved. Germline loops: CDR1 MNHEY, CDR2 SMNVEV (reference sequence). This CDR3 is 15 amino acids long. Trimming took 3 bases from V and 0 from J, leaving 9 bases between them. The chain's CDR3 is CASSFVPDSYNEQFF. The CDR3 nucleotides are TGTGCCAGCAGTTTCGTGCCGGACTCCTACAATGAGCAGTTCTTC.

The rearrangement uses TRBV5-1 and TRBJ2-2, with D possibly matching TRBD1 (5 bases). With 0 bases removed from V and 2 bases from J, the gap between germline ends came to 8 bases. The CDR3 runs to 15 residues. Germline assignment: CDR1 SGHRS and CDR2 YFSETQ. CDR3 sequence: CASSLAQGNTGELFF. CDR3 sequence (DNA): TGCGCCAGCAGCTTGGCCCAGGGAAACACCGGGGAGCTGTTTTTT.

The genes are TRBV4-2 and TRBJ1-1; 9 positions agree with TRBD1. With 1 base clipped from V and 0 bases from J, the junction kept 3 bases outside the gene matches. The CDR3 is made up of 16 amino acids. Germline lookup yields CDR1 LGHNA and CDR2 YNFKEQ. The CDR3 DNA sequence: TGTGCCAGCAGCCAAGGCGGGACAGGGATGAACACTGAAGCTTTCTTT. As protein: CASSQGGTGMNTEAFF.

V is TRBV28 and J is TRBJ1-5; a possible D gene is TRBD1 (6 bases). Trimming left V 6 bases short and J 6 bases short, with 18 bases between. The germline V gene has CDR1 MDHEN and CDR2 SYDVKM. This CDR3 is built from 15 residues. CDR3 DNA: TGTGCCAGCAGCCGCAATTACAGGGATCTTCAGCCCCAGCATTTT. Its translation is CASSRNYRDLQPQHF.

This chain uses TRBV6-1 with TRBJ2-5; 8 bases are a match to TRBD1. The CDR3 spans 16 residues. The ends lost 1 base at V and 4 bases at J; junction bases unmatched: 8. Germline V gene data show CDR1 as MNHNS and CDR2 as SASEGT. CDR3 region: CASSEGALDRGETQYF. The CDR3 coding sequence is TGTGCCAGCAGTGAAGGGGCGCTCGACAGGGGAGAGACCCAGTACTTC.

The V call is TRBV18, the J call TRBJ1-4, with 7 bases lining up with TRBD1. CDR1 and CDR2 from the germline V gene are KGHSH and LQKENI. The CDR3 length is 14 residues. With 5 bases clipped from V and 7 bases from J, the junction kept 7 bases outside the gene matches. The DNA for the CDR3 is TGTGCCAGCTCAGCCCAGACAGGGCGTGAAAAACTGTTTTTT. This translates into CASSAQTGREKLFF.

The V gene is TRBV5-5, the J gene TRBJ2-2; 7 nucleotides line up with TRBD1. The junction had 2 bases not matched to a gene; V was cut back by 4 bases and J by 5 bases. CDR3 length: 13 amino acids. Germline CDR1 is SGHKS and CDR2 is YYEKEE (reference sequence). This CDR3 reads CASSPGGTGELFF. CDR3 coding DNA: TGTGCCAGCAGCCCAGGGGGTACCGGGGAGCTGTTTTTT.

The genes are TRBV15 and TRBJ1-1; tentatively, D is TRBD1 (6 bases). This CDR3 is 13 amino acids long. V was trimmed by 5 bases and J by 5 bases, leaving 12 bases between them. CDR1 LNHNV and CDR2 YYDKDF come from the germline V gene (reference sequence). CDR3: CATSPRRGTEAFF. CDR3 bases: TGTGCCACCAGCCCCCGGAGGGGGACTGAAGCTTTCTTT.

This chain connects TRBV9 to TRBJ1-5, with a possible D match to TRBD1 (6 bases). Trimming pared 0 bases from V and 3 bases from J, leaving 10 bases between. The CDR3 spans 15 residues. Germline V gene data show CDR1 as SGDLS and CDR2 as YYNGEE. The CDR3 nucleotides are TGTGCCAGCAGCGTAGGGGCAGGGGACAATCAGCCCCAGCATTTT. It yields the protein CASSVGAGDNQPQHF.

The rearrangement joins TRBV19 to TRBJ1-1, with a possible D match to TRBD1 (6 bases). Trimming removed 5 bases from V and 0 bases from J, with 16 bases in between. The V gene's germline CDR1 is LNHDA and CDR2 SQIVND (reference sequence). This CDR3 spans 16 amino acids. This CDR3 is CASSPRSQGMNTEAFF. The DNA of the CDR3 is TGTGCCAGTAGTCCACGATCACAGGGCATGAACACTGAAGCTTTCTTT.

J is TRBJ2-2 and V is TRBV10-3; D unresolved. CDR3 length: 15 amino acids. CDR1 and CDR2 from the germline V gene are ENHRY and SYGVKD. V was cut by 4 bases and J by 0 bases, with 9 bases left in between. CDR3 loop: CAISAADANTGELFF. The CDR3 nucleotides are TGTGCCATCAGTGCGGCAGACGCGAACACCGGGGAGCTGTTTTTT.

The chain recombines TRBV7-8 with TRBJ2-3; D not resolved. Between the trimmed V and J ends, which lost 4 bases and 9 bases, there was a span of 20 bases. Germline V CDR1 and CDR2: SGHVS, FQNEAQ. The CDR3 length is 15 residues. The CDR3 region is CASSSSAYYSKTQYF. The CDR3 nucleotides read TGTGCCAGCAGCTCATCAGCCTACTATAGCAAGACGCAGTATTTT.

The CDR3 DNA reads TGTGCCAGCAGCACCCAGGGGGCGGGCGAGACCCAGTACTTC. Its protein product is CASSTQGAGETQYF. The rearrangement links TRBV9 to TRBJ2-5, with 8 nucleotides matching TRBD1. CDR1 is SGDLS, CDR2 YYNGEE, per germline. This CDR3 contains 14 residues. Trimming removed 4 bases from V and 5 bases from J; junction bases left unmatched: 7.

This clone was observed a single time. The J gene is TRBJ2-7, the V gene TRBV19; D is uncertain. The CDR3 covers 14 residues. CDR1 LNHDA and CDR2 SQIVND come from the germline V gene (reference sequence). V was trimmed by 4 bases and J by 2 bases, leaving 12 bases between them. In nucleotides, the CDR3 is TGTGCCAGTAGTACGGGCAGAACAACCTACGAGCAGTACTTC. It specifies CASSTGRTTYEQYF.

This clone was seen only a few times. The rearrangement links TRBV5-1 to TRBJ2-5; the D gene is possibly TRBD1 (6 bases). In germline, CDR1 is SGHRS, CDR2 YFSETQ. Trimming took off 1 base at V and 5 bases at J, with 12 bases between the two ends. The CDR3 covers 14 residues. The CDR3 nucleotides are TGCGCCAGCAGCTTGCAGGGGCCAAGGGAGACCCAGTACTTC. This translates into CASSLQGPRETQYF.

The chain couples TRBV20-1 to TRBJ2-1; the D gene is possibly TRBD2 (5 bases). V gave up 3 bases and J gave up 2 bases, with 11 bases separating them. CDR1 is DFQATT and CDR2 is SNEGSKA in the germline V gene (reference sequence). This CDR3 comprises 14 residues. This CDR3 reads CSASPGSAYNEQFF. CDR3 coding DNA: TGCAGTGCTAGTCCGGGGAGCGCCTACAATGAGCAGTTCTTC.

The chain carries TRBV7-8 and TRBJ1-5; 7 bases line up with TRBD1. The trim removed 8 bases at V and 0 bases at J, leaving 13 bases unmatched. The germline gives CDR1 SGHVS, CDR2 FQNEAQ. The CDR3 sequence is 17 residues long. The CDR3 spells CASSGQEAFYSNQPQHF. CDR3 coding DNA: TGTGCCAGCTCAGGACAGGAGGCCTTTTATAGCAATCAGCCCCAGCATTTT.

The V gene is TRBV6-5, the J gene TRBJ2-7, with TRBD1 as a possible D gene (6 bases). The CDR3 is made up of 15 amino acids. Trimming cost V 6 bases and J 0 bases, with 15 bases left between them. The germline V gene encodes CDR1 MNHEY and CDR2 SVGAGI. The CDR3 DNA follows: TGTGCCAGCAGCTCACAGGGCAGGTCCTCCTACGAGCAGTACTTC. Its protein is CASSSQGRSSYEQYF.

The chain is built from TRBV10-2 and TRBJ2-5; TRBD2 matches 14 bases. After removal of 6 bases from V and 4 bases from J, the junction contained 7 bases not matched to a gene. CDR1 and CDR2 from the germline V gene are WSHSY and SAAADI. The CDR3 loop spans 16 amino acids. In DNA form, the CDR3 reads TGCGCCAGCAGGGGGACTAGCGGGGGTGGTGGAGAGACCCAGTACTTC. Translated, it gives CASRGTSGGGGETQYF.

The V and J genes are TRBV6-5 and TRBJ2-1; TRBD1 matches at 7 bases. Germline CDR1 MNHEY, CDR2 SVGAGI. This CDR3 contains 14 residues. V shed 9 bases and J 4 bases; nucleotides not matched to a gene: 9. The CDR3 region has the DNA TGTGCCAGTCTACCTCCGGGACAGTACAATGAGCAGTTCTTC. It codes for CASLPPGQYNEQFF.

The rearrangement joins TRBV11-2 to TRBJ2-2; D might be TRBD2 (5 bases). The CDR3 runs 15 residues. Trimming removed 4 bases at V and 7 bases at J, with 16 bases between. Germline V gene lookup returns CDR1 SGHAT and CDR2 FQNNGV. The CDR3 sequence: CASSWELEGGGELFF. CDR3 DNA: TGTGCCAGCAGCTGGGAGTTGGAAGGTGGCGGGGAGCTGTTTTTT.

The rearrangement links TRBV5-4 to TRBJ2-2, with D tentatively TRBD2 (5 bases). Germline values: CDR1 SGHNT, CDR2 YYREEE (reference sequence). V lost 0 bases and J lost 1, with 10 bases in between. The CDR3 consists of 16 residues. The CDR3 DNA sequence: TGTGCCAGCAGCTTGGGTTGGAGCGGGAACACCGGGGAGCTGTTTTTT. Its translation is CASSLGWSGNTGELFF.

The genes are TRBV6-5 and TRBJ2-5; D remains ambiguous. Germline V gives CDR1 MNHEY, CDR2 SVGAGI. This CDR3 comprises 13 residues. The V gene lost 1 base and the J gene lost 6 bases, with 9 bases spanning the gap. CDR3 DNA sequence: TGTGCCAGCAGTTACTTTGAAGGAAAGACCCAGTACTTC. Translated: CASSYFEGKTQYF.

The chain has TRBV5-4 and TRBJ2-2; D is possibly TRBD2 (7 bases). This CDR3 contains 13 residues. Germline values: CDR1 SGHNT, CDR2 YYREEE (reference sequence). Trimming left V 4 bases short and J 7 bases short, with 11 bases between. The CDR3 nucleotides read TGTGCCAGCAGCCCCGGGGGGCACGGGGAGCTGTTTTTT. Its translation is CASSPGGHGELFF.

This chain connects TRBV7-8 to TRBJ2-7; D is undetermined. The CDR3 runs 13 residues. V dropped 0 bases and J dropped 3 bases, with 6 bases sitting between them. CDR1 is SGHVS and CDR2 is FQNEAQ in the germline V gene. CDR3 in amino acids: CASSLARDYEQYF. In DNA form, the CDR3 reads TGTGCCAGCAGCTTAGCTAGGGACTACGAGCAGTACTTC.